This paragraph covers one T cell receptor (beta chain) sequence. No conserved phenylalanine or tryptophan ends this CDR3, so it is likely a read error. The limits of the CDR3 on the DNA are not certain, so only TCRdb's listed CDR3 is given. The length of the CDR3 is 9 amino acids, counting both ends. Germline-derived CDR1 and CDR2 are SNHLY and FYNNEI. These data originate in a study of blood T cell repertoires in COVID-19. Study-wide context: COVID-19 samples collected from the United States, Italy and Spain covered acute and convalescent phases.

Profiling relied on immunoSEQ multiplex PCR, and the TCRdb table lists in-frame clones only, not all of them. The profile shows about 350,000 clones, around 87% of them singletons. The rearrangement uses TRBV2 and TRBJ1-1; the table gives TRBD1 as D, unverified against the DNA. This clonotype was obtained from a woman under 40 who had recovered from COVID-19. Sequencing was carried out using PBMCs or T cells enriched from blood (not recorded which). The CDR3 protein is CASRTGGEL.